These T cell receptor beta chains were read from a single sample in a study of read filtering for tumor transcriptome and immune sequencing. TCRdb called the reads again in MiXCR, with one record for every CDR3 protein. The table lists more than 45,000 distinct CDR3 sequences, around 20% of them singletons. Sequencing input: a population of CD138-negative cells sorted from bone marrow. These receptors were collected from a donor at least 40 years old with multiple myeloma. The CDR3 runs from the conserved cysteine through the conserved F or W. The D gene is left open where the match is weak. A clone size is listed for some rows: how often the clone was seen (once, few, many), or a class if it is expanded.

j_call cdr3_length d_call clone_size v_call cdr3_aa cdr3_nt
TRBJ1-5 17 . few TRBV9 CASSPFDTWNSNQPQHF TGTGCCAGCAGCCCCTTTGACACCTGGAATAGCAATCAGCCCCAGCATTTT
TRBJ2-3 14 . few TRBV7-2 CASSPLRGGDTQYF TGTGCCAGCAGCCCCCTCCGAGGCGGAGATACGCAGTATTTT
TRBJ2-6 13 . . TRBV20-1 CSARESGANVLTF TGCAGTGCTAGAGAATCGGGGGCCAACGTCCTGACTTTC
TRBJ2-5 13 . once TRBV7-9 CANQEGSQETRYF TGTGCCAATCAGGAAGGAAGTCAAGAGACCCGGTACTTC
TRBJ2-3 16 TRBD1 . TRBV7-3 CASSSGTGGSTDTQYF TGTGCCAGCAGCTCCGGGACAGGGGGAAGCACAGATACGCAGTATTTT
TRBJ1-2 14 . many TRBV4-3 CASSQGGEVYGYTF TGCGCCAGCAGCCAAGGAGGGGAAGTCTATGGCTACACCTTC
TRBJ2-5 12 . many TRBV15 CATSRVRETQYF TGTGCCACCAGCAGAGTAAGAGAGACCCAGTACTTC
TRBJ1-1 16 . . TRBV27 CASSFAGVGMNTEAFF TGTGCCAGCAGTTTCGCTGGGGTCGGTATGAACACTGAAGCTTTCTTT
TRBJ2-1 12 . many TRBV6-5 CASRLDLRRQFF TGTGCCAGCAGATTAGATCTGAGGAGGCAGTTCTTC
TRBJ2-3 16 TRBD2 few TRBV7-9 CASSATSGFITDTQYF TGTGCCAGCAGCGCGACTAGCGGCTTTATCACAGATACGCAGTATTTT
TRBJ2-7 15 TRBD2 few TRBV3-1 CASSQAAGLADEQYF TGTGCCAGCAGCCAAGCTGCCGGACTAGCGGACGAGCAGTACTTC
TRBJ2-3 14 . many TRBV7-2 CASSGHLGTDTQYF TGTGCCAGCAGCGGTCACCTTGGCACAGATACGCAGTATTTT
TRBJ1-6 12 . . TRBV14 CASSQGGAPLHF TGTGCCAGCAGCCAAGGAGGAGCACCCCTCCACTTT
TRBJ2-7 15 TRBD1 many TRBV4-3 CASSRKNDRVGEQYF TGCGCCAGCAGCCGAAAAAACGACAGGGTAGGCGAGCAGTACTTC
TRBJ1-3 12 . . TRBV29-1 CSAVSSGNTIYF TGCAGCGCCGTAAGCTCTGGAAACACCATATATTTT
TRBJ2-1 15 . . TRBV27 CTSSPFTGRENEQFF TGTACCAGCAGCCCATTTACCGGGCGAGAGAATGAGCAGTTCTTC
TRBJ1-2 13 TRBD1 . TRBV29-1 CSVGQGNLYGYTF TGCAGCGTCGGACAGGGGAACCTCTATGGCTACACCTTC
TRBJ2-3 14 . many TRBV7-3 CASSFRGDTDTQYF TGTGCCAGCAGCTTTCGAGGGGACACAGATACGCAGTATTTT